Listed below are T cell receptor beta chains from one sample, sequenced in a study of blood T cell repertoires in COVID-19. Sequencing was performed with immunoSEQ multiplex PCR; in TCRdb, only in-frame clones are kept and a portion is missing. The sample lists more than 250,000 clones; approximately 82% were seen once. Specimen: peripheral blood. The source is a woman in her fifties or sixties with acute or convalescent COVID-19. CDR3s include the opening cysteine and the closing phenylalanine or tryptophan. A D gene is named only where the DNA matches it firmly. Clone size is stated in some rows and not others, as once, few, many or a class when expanded.

clone size	D gene	V gene	J gene	CDR3 DNA	CDR3 protein
-	-	TRBV25-1	TRBJ2-7	TGTGCCAGCAGTGATCGCAGGGCGGGGGAGCAGTACTTC	CASSDRRAGEQYF
-	-	TRBV7-2	TRBJ2-1	TGTGCCAGCTACTCGGAGGCAGGCGCGTACAATGAGCAGTTCTTC	CASYSEAGAYNEQFF
few	TRBD1	TRBV4-1	TRBJ1-5	TGCGCCAGCAGCCTGAGGGGACAGGGACAACAGCCCCAGCATTTT	CASSLRGQGQQPQHF
few	-	TRBV19	TRBJ1-2	TGTGCCAGTAGTATCTTGGGCACGAGCTACACCTTC	CASSILGTSYTF
-	TRBD2	TRBV11-2	TRBJ2-5	TGTGCCAGCAGCTTACTGGCGGGAGAGGACCAAGAGACCCAGTACTTC	CASSLLAGEDQETQYF
-	-	TRBV27	TRBJ2-6	TGTGCCAGCAGTTTAGGGGCAGCGCCCTTTAATGTGGCCAACGTCCTGACTTTC	CASSLGAAPFNVANVLTF
few	-	TRBV6-5	TRBJ1-3	TGTGCCAGCACCCGTTCCTCTGGAAACACCATATATTTT	CASTRSSGNTIYF
-	-	TRBV29-1	TRBJ2-5	TGCAGCGTTATCGGTCTGCAAGAGACCCAGTACTTC	CSVIGLQETQYF
-	-	TRBV25-1	TRBJ1-2	TGTGCCAGCAGACTGACAGAGGACTATGGCTACACCTTC	CASRLTEDYGYTF
-	-	TRBV9	TRBJ2-1	TGTGCCAGCAGCGAGCAACGGTACCCCGGCGGTGAGCAGTTCTTC	CASSEQRYPGGEQFF
-	TRBD2	TRBV19	TRBJ2-2	TGTGCCAGTACCGGGCGACTAGCGGGGGACACCGGGGAGCTGTTTTTT	CASTGRLAGDTGELFF
-	-	TRBV2	TRBJ1-2	TGTGCCAGTCGGCGGGCCCTAATTCCTGGCTACACCTTC	CASRRALIPGYTF
-	-	TRBV7-2	TRBJ1-3	TGTGCCAGCAGCTTAGGAGGCACATCTGGAAACACCATATATTTT	CASSLGGTSGNTIYF
-	TRBD2	TRBV7-9	TRBJ2-1	TGTGCCAGCAGCTTAGCGGGACTACTATACAATGAGCAGTTCTTC	CASSLAGLLYNEQFF
-	TRBD1	TRBV29-1	TRBJ1-1	TGCAGCGTCGCCCCCGGGACAGGGAACACTGAAGCTTTCTTT	CSVAPGTGNTEAFF
-	-	TRBV21-1	TRBJ1-2	TGTGCCAGCAGCAAAGGGACCCAGCGGGGGCGAGGTACGCATGGCTACACCTTC	CASSKGTQRGRGTHGYTF
once	TRBD1	TRBV19	TRBJ2-1	TGTGCCAGTACCGCCGGGACAGGATGGTTGAATGAGCAGTTCTTC	CASTAGTGWLNEQFF
-	-	TRBV30	TRBJ1-1	TGTGCCTGGAGAGTGACAGAAGCTTTCTTT	CAWRVTEAFF
-	TRBD1	TRBV27	TRBJ2-5	TGTGCCAGCAGTTTGTGGGACAGACAAGAGACCCAGTACTTC	CASSLWDRQETQYF
-	TRBD1	TRBV18	TRBJ1-6	TGTGCCAGCTCACCTGACAGGGGGCATTCACCCCTCCACTTT	CASSPDRGHSPLHF
-	-	TRBV2	TRBJ1-6	TGTGCCAGCAGTATAACAGGGAGAGACCTTCCCCCCCTCCACTTT	CASSITGRDLPPLHF
-	-	TRBV4-3	TRBJ2-1	TGCGCCAGCAGCCAAGATCGTCGAGATGAGCAGTTCTTC	CASSQDRRDEQFF
-	TRBD1	TRBV11-2	TRBJ1-2	TGTGCCAGCAGCAAGTGGGGACAGGGGAACTATGGCTACACCTTC	CASSKWGQGNYGYTF
-	-	TRBV30	TRBJ1-2	TGTGCCTGGAGTAAAACTCCTAACTATGGCTACACCTTC	CAWSKTPNYGYTF
few	-	TRBV5-4	TRBJ2-7	TGTGCCAGCAGCTTGGCCGGGGTCTACGAGCAGTACTTC	CASSLAGVYEQYF
-	-	TRBV3-1/TRBV3-2	TRBJ1-6	TGTGCCAGCAGCCCAGATCAGGGGTTTTTGGGTTCACCCCTCCACTTT	CASSPDQGFLGSPLHF
-	-	TRBV11-3	TRBJ2-7	TGTGCCAGCAGCCAGACACCTAACGAGCAGTACTTC	CASSQTPNEQYF
-	TRBD1	TRBV7-9	TRBJ1-6	TGTGCCAGCAGAGGACAGGGGCCTGCTTCACCCCTCCACTTT	CASRGQGPASPLHF
-	-	TRBV4-1	TRBJ1-1	TGCGCCAGCAGCCTAAAATTGCAGGGGCCGCATCCTAACACTGAAGCTTTCTTT	CASSLKLQGPHPNTEAFF
few	TRBD1	TRBV5-1	TRBJ2-3	TGCGCCAGCAGCCTCGGACAGGGCGCGCACACAGATACGCAGTATTTT	CASSLGQGAHTDTQYF
-	-	TRBV9	TRBJ2-3	TGTGCCAGCAGCGTATATGGCACAGATACGCAGTATTTT	CASSVYGTDTQYF
-	TRBD2	TRBV7-2	TRBJ2-5	TGTGCCAGCAGCATTAGCGGGGGGTCACGAGAGACCCAGTACTTC	CASSISGGSRETQYF
-	-	TRBV5-1	TRBJ1-2	TGCGCCAGCAGCTTGGAGACAGATCATGGCTACACCTTC	CASSLETDHGYTF
-	TRBD2	TRBV9	TRBJ2-1	TGTGCCAGCAGCGCTAGCGGAAATTCCTACAATGAGCAGTTCTTC	CASSASGNSYNEQFF
-	TRBD1	TRBV5-1	TRBJ1-1	TGCGCCAGCAGCTTGGAACCCGGGACAGGAACCTCGAGAACTGAAGCTTTCTTT	CASSLEPGTGTSRTEAFF
-	-	TRBV29-1	TRBJ2-3	TGCAGCGTTGTAATGGTCAGCGCAGATACGCAGTATTTT	CSVVMVSADTQYF
-	TRBD1	TRBV4-1	TRBJ1-2	TGCGCCAGCAGCCAACAGGGACAGGGGTTCTATGGCTACACCTTC	CASSQQGQGFYGYTF
many	-	TRBV7-9	TRBJ1-5	TGTGCCAGCAGCCCCCCCGGGTTCGACCAGCCCCAGCATTTT	CASSPPGFDQPQHF
-	TRBD1	TRBV2	TRBJ2-7	TGTGCCAGCATCCCGGGACAGGGAAACTACGAGCAGTACTTC	CASIPGQGNYEQYF
-	TRBD1	TRBV6-1	TRBJ2-3	TGTGCCAGCAGTTTTACAGGGGTGGATACGCAGTATTTT	CASSFTGVDTQYF
-	TRBD1	TRBV19	TRBJ1-2	TGTGCCAGTAGTATAGCTGGAAGAGGACAGGGGGCTGAGGGCTACACCTTC	CASSIAGRGQGAEGYTF
once	-	TRBV12-3/TRBV12-4	TRBJ1-1	TGTGCCACCTCGCGGTCGGCGACTGAAGCTTTCTTT	CATSRSATEAFF
-	-	TRBV30	TRBJ1-2	TGTGTCTGGAGTCCTGGGGGGACTGCCGGGGGCTACACCTTC	CVWSPGGTAGGYTF
-	TRBD1	TRBV20-1	TRBJ1-5	TGCAGTGCTAGTGACAGGGGCAATCAGCCCCAGCATTTT	CSASDRGNQPQHF
-	TRBD1	TRBV14	TRBJ1-5	TGTGCCAGCAGCCTACAGGGGGCCGAACAGCCCCAGCATTTT	CASSLQGAEQPQHF
few	TRBD1	TRBV3-1/TRBV3-2	TRBJ1-4	TGTGCCAGCAGCCAGGGTGGGGACAGCTTATGTTTT	CASSQGGDSLCF
-	-	TRBV7-3	TRBJ2-1	TGTGCCAGCAGCTTAGGCGGTGTCTACAATGAGCAGTTCTTC	CASSLGGVYNEQFF
-	-	TRBV2	TRBJ2-2	TGTGCCAGCAGTGGTGGTAGCGGCACGAACACCGGGGAGCTGTTTTTT	CASSGGSGTNTGELFF
-	-	TRBV6-5	TRBJ2-7	TGTGCCAGCAGTACGGACAGCTTTCACTCCTACGAGCAGTACTTC	CASSTDSFHSYEQYF